This T cell receptor beta chain appears in the sequencing data of a study of shared clonotypes between healthy human individuals. About this clone itself: Its antigen is still unknown.

The length of the CDR3 is 15 residues. Germline CDR1 and CDR2: SGHTA and FQGNSA. V lost 5 bases, J lost 1 base, and 15 bases lay in between. Per the authors' pipeline: ImmunoSEQ junction-only sequences lacked quality scores, so their filtering differed. Produced via immunoSEQ multiplex PCR; TCRdb's table is partial and in-frame only. V and J calls plus clone size are reproduced from that table; the DNA served to infer D and trimming. The sample yields a few million clones, approximately 95% seen once. Study-wide findings and caveats: The expectation was that sequencing depth would affect clonotype sharing among donors. Incompleteness in sorted-subset sequencing, despite large depth, was shown by rarefaction.

The chain links TRBV7-2 to TRBJ2-7; D gene ambiguous. The sequenced material came from naive CD4+ T cells from PBMCs. The sample's subset: CD45RA+ positively selected. The sequence was collected from a man between 18 and 35 years old in good health. Some clones in this sample may be carry-over from other donors' samples. The chain's CDR3 is CASSRTRTSSYEQYF. The CDR3 DNA sequence: TGTGCCAGCAGCCGTACAAGGACCAGTTCCTACGAGCAGTACTTC.